A single T cell receptor beta chain is shown here with its context. Antigen unknown. This record belongs to a study of monozygotic twins with inflammatory bowel disease. Whole-study findings and limits: With others, IBD patients shared fewer clonotypes than healthy twins did, especially with disease activity. A single strong clonotype or signal linked to IBD was not supported.

Without any T cell sorting, total RNA was isolated from whole blood. This CDR3 region has 15 residues. Every TCR library used approximately 3,400 ng of total RNA. TCRdb reprocessed the 5' RACE reads and reports one entry per CDR3 protein, with no DNA. The sample table sets out around 100,000 distinct CDR3 sequences. The TCR sequence derives from a human donor with ulcerative colitis or Crohn's disease, or a healthy co-twin of an affected twin (not recorded which). Sequencing input: blood. The chain carries TRBV12-3 or TRBV12-4 and TRBJ2-3; TCRdb gives TRBD2 as the D gene, but with no DNA this cannot be confirmed. This CDR3 reads CASSFGGWSTDTQYF.